The sequence of this TCR beta chain was determined in a study of blood T cell repertoires in COVID-19. Trimming removed 1 base at V and 6 bases at J, with 5 bases between. The CDR3 contains 12 residues. Germline V gene lookup returns CDR1 SEHNR and CDR2 FQNEAQ (reference sequence). Measured with immunoSEQ multiplex PCR; TCRdb has only the in-frame clones, and not every one. This table has about 190,000 clones, 90% appearing once. Specimen: peripheral blood. The chain links TRBV7-9 to TRBJ2-3; D uncertain. This receptor was identified in a man aged 45-60 years with acute or convalescent COVID-19. CDR3 sequence: CASSLDSDTQYF. CDR3 coding DNA: TGTGCCAGCAGCTTAGATTCGGATACGCAGTATTTT. The full variable domain, in which reference TRBV7-9 and TRBJ2-3 provide the parts outside the CDR3, is DTGVSQNPRHKITKRGQNVTFRCDPISEHNRLYWYRQTLGQGPEFLTYFQNEAQLEKSRLLSDRFSAERPKGSFSTLEIQRTEQGDSAMYLCASSLDSDTQYFGPGTRLTVL.